These 18 T cell receptor beta chains were sequenced from one sample in a study of T cells in Graves' hyperthyroidism and ophthalmopathy (dated by TCRdb to the late 2010s). The library was made by multiplex PCR. The sample was run on an Illumina HiSeq 2000. The TCR beta CDR3 regions were amplified from RNA transcripts. The first round of RT-PCR for the TCR CDR3 was performed with the HTBI primer set and the Qiagen OneStep RT-PCR kit. Clones were called with MiXCR by TCRdb after fastp trimmed the public reads at Q25, and only in-frame beta chains were retained. Identical CDR3 proteins give one entry, which carries the most common genes and DNA. Across this sample there are hundreds of thousands of distinct CDR3 sequences, with 16% seen only once. The ten largest clonotypes hold 15% to 20% of the sample. Sequencing was carried out using blood. These receptors originate from a woman aged 18-29 years with Graves' hyperthyroidism.

The V and J genes are TRBV11-3 and TRBJ2-2, with D perhaps given as TRBD1 or TRBD2 (6 bases each). The CDR3 has 15 amino acids. Germline assignment: CDR1 SGHNT and CDR2 YENEEA. The ends were cut back, 5 bases at V and 2 bases at J, with 12 bases in the middle. Written as DNA, the CDR3 is TGTGCCAGCAGCCGGAGGGACACCAACACCGGGGAGCTGTTTTTT. Its protein product is CASSRRDTNTGELFF.

The table lists this clonotype with a few counts. The chain recombines TRBV6-1 with TRBJ2-6, with TRBD1 as a possible D gene (6 bases). In germline, CDR1 is MNHNS, CDR2 SASEGT. There are 15 residues in the CDR3. V gave up 5 bases and J gave up 3 bases, with 11 bases separating them. The CDR3 DNA follows: TGTGCCAGCAGTAACAGGGTGGATGGGGCCAACGTCCTGACTTTC. The encoded protein is CASSNRVDGANVLTF.

V and J are TRBV27 and TRBJ2-1; D gene ambiguous. V was pared by 7 bases and J by 4 bases, with 17 bases between. The CDR3 has 15 residues. Per germline, CDR1 MNHEY and CDR2 SMNVEV (reference sequence). Here the CDR3 reads CASIDLRSKYNEQFF. CDR3 sequence (DNA): TGTGCCAGCATCGATCTACGGTCTAAGTACAATGAGCAGTTCTTC.

The sample holds many counts of this clonotype. J is TRBJ2-3 and V is TRBV7-9, with TRBD2 identical over 9 bases. CDR1 is SEHNR, CDR2 FQNEAQ, per germline (reference sequence). The V gene end was trimmed by 2 bases and the J gene end by 5 bases; junction bases not matched to a gene: 8. CDR3 length: 16 amino acids. For the CDR3, the DNA is TGTGCCAGCAGCTTACGGCCTAGCGGGGTGGTAGATACGCAGTATTTT. Translating gives CASSLRPSGVVDTQYF.

This clonotype was recorded a few times. The V gene is TRBV24-1, the J gene TRBJ2-7; the match to TRBD2 covers 7 bases. Trimming at V came to 0 bases and at J to 5 bases, leaving 12 bases not matched to a gene. The CDR3 loop spans 17 amino acids. The germline gives CDR1 KGHDR, CDR2 SFDVKD. The CDR3 DNA reads as TGTGCCACCAGTGATTTGTTTCGAGCGGGGCCACTTAACGAGCAGTACTTC. Protein product: CATSDLFRAGPLNEQYF.

The rearrangement uses TRBV2 and TRBJ2-3; D might be TRBD2 (7 bases). Germline lookup yields CDR1 SNHLY and CDR2 FYNNEI. The ends were cut back, 5 bases at V and 6 bases at J, with 12 bases in the middle. This CDR3 has 13 residues. CDR3 amino acids: CASSRGALDTQYF. Here the CDR3 DNA reads TGTGCCAGCAGTCGGGGGGCCTTGGATACGCAGTATTTT.

This clonotype was counted at least ten times. The chain couples TRBV27 to TRBJ2-2; 13 nucleotides match TRBD2. The V and J ends lost 4 bases and 7 bases, in that order; junction bases with no gene match: 12. Germline assignment: CDR1 MNHEY and CDR2 SMNVEV (reference sequence). The CDR3 is made up of 18 amino acids. CDR3 in amino acids: CASSSYRGLAGSIGELFF. CDR3 coding DNA: TGTGCCAGCAGTTCTTACAGGGGACTAGCGGGATCGATCGGGGAGCTGTTTTTT.

This clonotype was observed at least ten times. The chain links TRBV2 to TRBJ2-1; D remains unclear. With 8 bases removed from V and 0 bases from J, the gap between germline ends came to 8 bases. CDR1 is SNHLY and CDR2 is FYNNEI in the germline V gene. The CDR3 totals 13 residues. For the CDR3, the DNA is TGTGCCAGCGACTTGAGCTCCTACAATGAGCAGTTCTTC. This sequence encodes CASDLSSYNEQFF.

This clonotype was observed many times. This chain connects TRBV11-2 to TRBJ2-5, with 8 bases aligning to TRBD2. Germline lookup yields CDR1 SGHAT and CDR2 FQNNGV. The V segment lost 2 bases and the J segment 7 bases; nucleotides outside the gene matches: 6. The CDR3 spans 14 residues. CDR3 loop: CASSLRRGVGTQYF. The CDR3 nucleotides are TGTGCCAGCAGCTTAAGGCGGGGGGTTGGGACCCAGTACTTC.

This clonotype was detected only a few times. This rearrangement joins TRBV6-2 or TRBV6-3 to TRBJ2-7; tentative D call: TRBD1 (6 bases). Germline V gives CDR1 MNHEY, CDR2 SVGEGT. With 5 bases removed from V and 0 bases from J, the gap between germline ends came to 11 bases. The CDR3 runs 14 residues. The CDR3 sequence: CASSRLTGSYEQYF. DNA for the CDR3: TGTGCCAGCAGTCGACTGACAGGCTCCTACGAGCAGTACTTC.

This clonotype was seen ten or more times. The rearrangement links TRBV7-2 to TRBJ1-5; D might be TRBD1 (6 bases). Germline V CDR1 and CDR2: SGHTA, FQGNSA. With 5 bases removed from V and 1 base from J, the gap between germline ends came to 21 bases. This CDR3 is built from 18 residues. CDR3 residues: CASSRLFGTSGSNQPQHF. The CDR3 DNA reads TGTGCCAGCAGCCGCCTTTTTGGGACATCAGGAAGCAATCAGCCCCAGCATTTT. The full variable domain, in which reference TRBV7-2 and TRBJ1-5 provide the parts outside the CDR3, is GAGVSQSPSNKVTEKGKDVELRCDPISGHTALYWYRQSLGQGLEFLIYFQGNSAPDKSGLPSDRFSAERTGGSVSTLTIQRTQQEDSAVYLCASSRLFGTSGSNQPQHFGDGTRLSIL.

This clonotype has just a few counts. The rearrangement links TRBV7-2 to TRBJ2-4; 8 bases line up with TRBD1. With 7 bases clipped from V and 9 bases from J, the junction kept 11 bases outside the gene matches. CDR1 is SGHTA and CDR2 is FQGNSA in the germline V gene. The CDR3 has 14 amino acids. CDR3 DNA sequence: TGTGCCAGCAACTCCGGACAGGGAGTAAGCATTCAGTACTTC. Protein: CASNSGQGVSIQYF.

Note on this clonotype: This could be a read error, since a much larger clone is one nucleotide away. The gene calls are TRBV28 and TRBJ1-3; D may be TRBD1 (5 bases). Germline lookup yields CDR1 MDHEN and CDR2 SYDVKM. The CDR3 contains 14 residues. The CDR3 DNA follows: TGTGCCGGCAGTTACTCGGACACTGGAAACACCATATATTTT. It translates to CAGSYSDTGNTIYF.

The J gene is TRBJ1-1, the V gene TRBV6-4; 10 bases align to TRBD1. The CDR3 sequence is 14 residues long. Losses at the gene ends were 7 bases for V and 4 bases for J; bases not matched to a gene: 6. The germline V gene has CDR1 MRHNA and CDR2 SNTAGT. The CDR3 nucleotides read TGTGCCAGCACCAAGGACAGGGGGGCCACTGAAGCTTTCTTT. Translation: CASTKDRGATEAFF.

This clonotype has a count of ten or more. CDR3 in DNA: TGCAGCGTCAAACCGGGACTAGCTGATGAGCAGTTCTTC. Translation: CSVKPGLADEQFF. The chain couples TRBV29-1 to TRBJ2-1; 9 positions agree with TRBD2. This CDR3 contains 13 residues. With V trimmed by 6 bases and J by 8 bases, 8 bases remained unmatched. The germline CDR1 and CDR2 sequences are SQVTM and ANQGSEA.

This clonotype was seen a handful of times. This sequence joins TRBV7-8 and TRBJ2-3, with a possible D match to TRBD2 (5 bases). Trimming pared 3 bases from V and 6 bases from J, leaving 13 bases between. The CDR3 loop spans 14 amino acids. In germline, CDR1 is SGHVS, CDR2 FQNEAQ. The CDR3 DNA reads TGTGCCAGCAGCTTCCGGCCCCTAGCCGATACGCAGTATTTT. Its translation: CASSFRPLADTQYF.

This clonotype was found a few times. V is TRBV6-2 or TRBV6-3 and J is TRBJ1-3; 7 bases are a match to TRBD1. Looked up from germline, CDR1 is MNHEY and CDR2 is SVGEGT. The CDR3 has 14 amino acids. V shed 7 bases and J 0 bases; nucleotides not matched to a gene: 3. The CDR3 sequence is CASKGQISGNTIYF. The CDR3, as DNA: TGTGCCAGCAAGGGACAGATCTCTGGAAACACCATATATTTT.

This clonotype was seen repeatedly, ten times or more. The chain couples TRBV20-1 to TRBJ2-3; perhaps TRBD2 as D (6 bases). With 8 bases removed from V and 2 bases from J, the gap between germline ends came to 17 bases. Germline V lookup: CDR1 DFQATT, CDR2 SNEGSKA (reference sequence). The CDR3 has 14 residues. The DNA for the CDR3 is TGCAGTCCTCCCCTAACTAGCTCCACAGATACGCAGTATTTT. This gives the protein CSPPLTSSTDTQYF.